This paragraph reports one T cell receptor (beta chain). This specimen belongs to a study of cytomegalovirus exposure and HLA in healthy donors. Healthy people donating bone marrow made up the donors. The PCR employed 60 Vbeta primers together with 13 Jbeta primers. Method: immunoSEQ multiplex PCR; TCRdb's copy keeps in-frame clones and lacks some. The sample comprises approximately 140,000 clones, around 80% of which are singletons, and 6.8% rests with the top ten. The CDR3 contains 14 residues. Germline CDR1 is SGHDT and CDR2 is YYEEEE. J gave up 6 bases and V 3 bases, and 8 bases lay outside the gene matches.

The TCR was taken from a man in his forties or fifties in good health and CMV-seropositive. Sequences were obtained from PBMCs. The chain employs TRBV5-6 and TRBJ1-2; 7 nucleotides agree with TRBD1. This chain's CDR3 is CASSYDRVSDGYTF. In DNA, the CDR3 is TGTGCCAGCAGCTACGACAGGGTAAGCGATGGCTACACCTTC.